Below are 12 T cell receptor beta chains sequenced from a single sample in a study of blood T cell repertoires in COVID-19. The repertoire was sequenced with immunoSEQ multiplex PCR; TCRdb's copy has only in-frame clones and lacks some. The data show 200,000 to 300,000 clones, about 91% seen once. The material sequenced was PBMCs or T cells enriched from blood (not recorded which). These receptors were obtained from a middle-aged woman with acute COVID-19.

The V call is TRBV12-3 or TRBV12-4, the J call TRBJ1-6, with D hard to call. The length of the CDR3 is 12 residues. Trimming took 4 bases from V and 9 from J, leaving 7 bases between them. This chain's CDR3 is CASSSVFSPLHF. The DNA of the CDR3 is TGTGCCAGCAGTTCCGTTTTTTCACCCCTCCACTTT.

This chain links TRBV18 with TRBJ2-5; maybe TRBD1 (6 bases). Germline CDR1 and CDR2: KGHSH and LQKENI. The CDR3 consists of 13 residues. V lost 4 bases to trimming and J lost 5 bases, with 11 bases between them. CDR3 nucleotides: TGTGCCAGCTCACTACAGGGCTCCGAGACCCAGTACTTC. This gives the protein CASSLQGSETQYF.

This chain joins TRBV9 and TRBJ2-3; tentative D call: TRBD1 (5 bases). The CDR3 covers 15 residues. Trimming cost V 7 bases and J 3 bases, with 18 bases left between them. Germline CDR1 SGDLS, CDR2 YYNGEE. CDR3 DNA: TGTGCCAGCTCCCCGACGGCCAGGGTAACAGATACGCAGTATTTT. This codes for CASSPTARVTDTQYF. Using reference TRBV9 and TRBJ2-3 for the parts outside the CDR3, the full variable domain is DSGVTQTPKHLITATGQRVTLRCSPRSGDLSVYWYQQSLDQGLQFLIQYYNGEERAKGNILERFSAQQFPDLHSELNLSSLELGDSALYFCASSPTARVTDTQYFGPGTRLTVL.

This chain uses TRBV6-4 with TRBJ2-7; 9 positions agree with TRBD2. This CDR3 region has 14 residues. The junction had 3 bases not matched to a gene; V was cut back by 4 bases and J by 2 bases. Looked up from germline, CDR1 is MRHNA and CDR2 is SNTAGT. The CDR3 nucleotides read TGTGCCAGCAGTGTTTCTAGCGGGGCCTACGAGCAGTACTTC. Its protein product is CASSVSSGAYEQYF.

The chain couples TRBV7-9 to TRBJ2-1; D is unclear. The germline CDR1 and CDR2 sequences are SEHNR and FQNEAQ (reference sequence). V was shortened by 3 bases and J by 5 bases, with 8 bases between the two germline ends. CDR3 length equals 13 residues. CDR3 in DNA: TGTGCCAGCAGCTTCAACTTAGACAATGAGCAGTTCTTC. Its protein product is CASSFNLDNEQFF.

The rearrangement joins TRBV7-9 to TRBJ2-1; 12 bases are shared with TRBD1. The V gene end was trimmed by 8 bases and the J gene end by 8 bases; junction bases not matched to a gene: 10. Germline V gives CDR1 SEHNR, CDR2 FQNEAQ (reference sequence). CDR3 length equals 15 residues. This chain's CDR3 is CASLDGTGGIDEQFF. The CDR3 region has the DNA TGTGCCAGCCTTGACGGGACAGGGGGCATAGATGAGCAGTTCTTC.

The CDR3 spells CASSPSNRDTQYF. CDR3 coding DNA: TGTGCCAGCAGTCCCAGTAATCGTGATACGCAGTATTTT. The chain employs TRBV12-3 or TRBV12-4 and TRBJ2-3; no clear D gene. The V end lost 5 bases, the J end lost 6 bases, and 12 bases lay between the germline ends. There are 13 residues in the CDR3.

The rearrangement links TRBV2 to TRBJ1-2, with D unresolved. CDR1 and CDR2 from the germline V gene are SNHLY and FYNNEI. V was shortened by 6 bases and J by 3 bases, with 8 bases between the two germline ends. The CDR3 has 12 amino acids. The CDR3 spells CASRYMDYGYTF. The CDR3 coding sequence is TGTGCCAGCAGATACATGGACTATGGCTACACCTTC.

V usage is TRBV5-1 and J usage is TRBJ1-1; D unresolved. The V end lost 4 bases, the J end lost 6 bases, and 22 bases lay between the germline ends. The CDR3 loop spans 16 amino acids. In germline, CDR1 is SGHRS, CDR2 YFSETQ. The CDR3 region is CASSLGFGPGGAEAFF. The CDR3, as DNA: TGCGCCAGCAGCCTGGGGTTTGGACCGGGCGGGGCTGAAGCTTTCTTT.

The chain links TRBV28 to TRBJ2-7; D unresolved. The CDR3 totals 12 residues. The germline CDR1 and CDR2 sequences are MDHEN and SYDVKM. Trimming shortened V by 1 base and J by 3 bases, and 4 bases separated the two germline ends. The CDR3 DNA reads as TGTGCCAGCAGTTTATCTCGCTACGAGCAGTACTTC. Amino acids: CASSLSRYEQYF.

J is TRBJ1-4 and V is TRBV10-2; 12 nucleotides align to TRBD1. The germline CDR1 and CDR2 sequences are WSHSY and SAAADI. V trimming: 8 bases; J trimming: 6 bases; junction bases outside the gene matches: 7. This CDR3 has 15 residues. In DNA form, the CDR3 reads TGCGCCAGCCGGGACAGGGGGCGCGGAGATGAAAAACTGTTTTTT. Its protein product is CASRDRGRGDEKLFF.

CDR3 sequence (DNA): TGTGCCAGCAGCTTCGGACAGGCCGGGGAGCTGTTTTTT. Protein: CASSFGQAGELFF. The rearrangement uses TRBV5-6 and TRBJ2-2; the match to TRBD1 covers 7 bases. CDR1 and CDR2 from the germline V gene are SGHDT and YYEEEE. The junction had 1 base not matched to a gene; V was cut back by 2 bases and J by 6 bases. CDR3 length: 13 residues.